What follows are 32 T cell receptor beta chains derived from one specimen sequenced in a study of blood T cell repertoires in COVID-19. Sequenced by immunoSEQ multiplex PCR; TCRdb stores in-frame clones only, minus some. The sample has approximately 500,000 clones; approximately 88% are singletons. Sequenced: peripheral blood. These TCRs come from a woman aged 45-65 years with COVID-19, enrolled during active disease.

This chain joins TRBV5-1 and TRBJ2-7, with D tentatively TRBD1 (6 bases). V was shortened by 4 bases and J by 6 bases, with 11 bases between the two germline ends. The CDR3 spans 12 residues. Germline lookup yields CDR1 SGHRS and CDR2 YFSETQ. The CDR3 region is CASSTGSGEQYF. DNA for the CDR3: TGCGCCAGCAGCACAGGGTCGGGCGAGCAGTACTTC.

This clone was picked up one time. The chain joins TRBV18 to TRBJ1-1, with unresolved D. This CDR3 spans 14 amino acids. Germline V gene data show CDR1 as KGHSH and CDR2 as LQKENI. V was trimmed by 3 bases and J by 3 bases, leaving 11 bases between them. The CDR3 here is CASSPATVDTEAFF. The CDR3 bases are TGTGCCAGCTCACCTGCAACGGTGGACACTGAAGCTTTCTTT.

This chain links TRBV5-1 with TRBJ1-4; D is possibly TRBD1 (5 bases). Trimming removed 3 bases from V and 3 bases from J, with 12 bases in between. CDR1 is SGHRS and CDR2 is YFSETQ in the germline V gene. This CDR3 has 15 amino acids. The CDR3 coding sequence is TGCGCCAGCAGCTCAGGGACTTCGGCTAATGAAAAACTGTTTTTT. It codes for CASSSGTSANEKLFF.

This chain links TRBV2 with TRBJ2-3; TRBD2 might be the D (7 bases). Trimming took 5 bases from V and 0 from J, leaving 15 bases between them. The CDR3 has 16 amino acids. Germline V gene sequence: CDR1 SNHLY, CDR2 FYNNEI. The CDR3: CASSPPGGLSTDTQYF. CDR3 DNA: TGTGCCAGCAGTCCCCCGGGGGGCCTTAGCACAGATACGCAGTATTTT.

To note about this clone: The same CDR3 also results from other DNA sequences found in this sample. The genes are TRBV28 and TRBJ1-2; 9 nucleotides agree with TRBD1. The J segment lost 8 bases and the V segment lost 6 bases, leaving 4 bases of the junction unmatched. Germline CDR1 and CDR2: MDHEN and SYDVKM. There are 12 residues in the CDR3. The CDR3 DNA sequence: TGTGCCAGCAGCACAGGGGGCGGGGGCTACACCTTC. This encodes CASSTGGGGYTF.

The V call is TRBV11-2, the J call TRBJ2-3; TRBD2 is a possible D gene (5 bases). Germline assignment: CDR1 SGHAT and CDR2 FQNNGV. There are 15 residues in the CDR3. V shed 5 bases and J shed 0 bases, with 12 bases lying between them. CDR3 region: CASSPLGVSTDTQYF. CDR3 DNA: TGTGCCAGCAGCCCGCTCGGGGTCAGCACAGATACGCAGTATTTT. Filled out from reference TRBV11-2 and TRBJ2-3, the complete variable domain reads EAGVAQSPRYKIIEKRQSVAFWCNPISGHATLYWYQQILGQGPKLLIQFQNNGVVDDSQLPKDRFSAERLKGVDSTLKIQPAKLEDSAVYLCASSPLGVSTDTQYFGPGTRLTVL.

The V and J genes are TRBV19 and TRBJ1-2, with 12 bases aligning to TRBD1. This CDR3 is built from 14 residues. J gave up 3 bases and V 8 bases, and 4 bases lay outside the gene matches. Germline V gene data show CDR1 as LNHDA and CDR2 as SQIVND (reference sequence). This CDR3 reads CASGDRGRDYGYTF. CDR3 bases: TGTGCCAGTGGGGACAGGGGGCGAGACTATGGCTACACCTTC.

V is TRBV6-1 and J is TRBJ2-3; 11 nucleotides agree with TRBD2. Germline trimming cut 3 bases from V and 1 base from J; bases unmatched to any gene: 3. The germline gives CDR1 MNHNS, CDR2 SASEGT. This CDR3 spans 16 amino acids. In DNA, the CDR3 is TGTGCCAGCAGTGAGACTAGCGGGGTTCGCACAGATACGCAGTATTTT. It yields the protein CASSETSGVRTDTQYF.

The chain uses TRBV6-5 and TRBJ2-7; a weak D match, TRBD1 (6 bases). V lost 7 bases and J lost 2, with 18 bases in between. The CDR3 consists of 15 residues. Germline V lookup: CDR1 MNHEY, CDR2 SVGAGI. CDR3 sequence reads: CASTPSFDRTYEQYF. The CDR3 DNA reads TGTGCCAGCACCCCCTCCTTCGACAGGACCTACGAGCAGTACTTC.

The chain carries TRBV5-5 and TRBJ2-7; D remains ambiguous. Germline CDR1 SGHKS, CDR2 YYEKEE (reference sequence). This CDR3 spans 12 amino acids. Trimming took off 3 bases at V and 3 bases at J, with 7 bases between the two ends. This chain's CDR3 is CASSSAYYEQYF. The CDR3 nucleotides are TGTGCCAGCAGCTCCGCCTACTACGAGCAGTACTTC.

To note about this clone: The same CDR3 arises from other DNA sequences in this sample as well. This chain links TRBV12-3 or TRBV12-4 with TRBJ1-1, with TRBD1 matching over 7 bases. J was trimmed by 5 bases and V by 3 bases; bases with no gene match: 3. The CDR3 spans 13 residues. The CDR3 region is CASSFRGRTEAFF. The CDR3 nucleotides read TGTGCCAGCAGTTTCAGGGGGAGAACTGAAGCTTTCTTT.

CDR3 in DNA: TGTGCCAGCAGTCCCAGGGTAGGCTATGGCTACACCTTC. Translation gives CASSPRVGYGYTF. The chain has TRBV27 and TRBJ1-2, with D possibly matching TRBD1 (5 bases). Germline V gene lookup returns CDR1 MNHEY and CDR2 SMNVEV (reference sequence). V was cut by 5 bases and J by 4 bases, with 11 bases left in between. The CDR3 contains 13 residues.

The chain combines TRBV28 with TRBJ2-1, with 9 positions matching TRBD2. Unmatched junction bases numbered 7, after V lost 6 bases and J lost 7 bases. CDR3 length: 14 residues. The germline gives CDR1 MDHEN, CDR2 SYDVKM. This chain's CDR3 is CASSIAGDFNEQFF. The CDR3 DNA sequence: TGTGCCAGCAGCATAGCGGGGGATTTTAATGAGCAGTTCTTC.

This clone has a handful of counts. The rearrangement joins TRBV6-6 to TRBJ1-1; D is perhaps TRBD1 (5 bases). The CDR3 is 13 amino acids. V was trimmed by 5 bases and J by 0 bases, leaving 7 bases between them. Germline lookup yields CDR1 MNHNY and CDR2 SVGAGI (reference sequence). The CDR3 DNA is TGTGCCAGCAGTGGGGGGGTGAACACTGAAGCTTTCTTT. This codes for CASSGGVNTEAFF.

V is TRBV28 and J is TRBJ2-7; D gene uncertain. The CDR3 runs to 13 residues. V was shortened by 1 base and J by 7 bases, with 11 bases between the two germline ends. Per the germline V gene, CDR1 is MDHEN and CDR2 is SYDVKM. CDR3 coding DNA: TGTGCCAGCAGTTTATATCAGTCTTTGGAGCAGTACTTC. Protein: CASSLYQSLEQYF.

This clone came up once. The chain's CDR3 is CASSLGDTDEKLFF. CDR3 nucleotides: TGTGCCAGCAGTTTAGGGGACACGGATGAAAAACTGTTTTTT. V is TRBV28 and J is TRBJ1-4; tentatively, D is TRBD1 (6 bases). CDR1 is MDHEN and CDR2 is SYDVKM in the germline V gene. V lost 2 bases, J lost 6 bases, and 10 bases lay in between. This CDR3 is built from 14 residues.

The V and J genes are TRBV5-1 and TRBJ1-2, with 9 positions matching TRBD1. The CDR3 is made up of 14 amino acids. Per germline, CDR1 SGHRS and CDR2 YFSETQ. The V segment lost 3 bases and the J segment 4 bases; nucleotides outside the gene matches: 4. The DNA for the CDR3 is TGCGCCAGCAGCTCAGGACAGGGGCCCTATGGCTACACCTTC. Protein sequence: CASSSGQGPYGYTF.

This clone appeared a few times. V gene TRBV5-1 combines with J gene TRBJ1-6; D is unresolved. V was shortened by 0 bases and J by 6 bases, with 7 bases between the two germline ends. The germline V gene has CDR1 SGHRS and CDR2 YFSETQ. The CDR3 extends over 14 amino acids. DNA for the CDR3: TGCGCCAGCAGCTTGGCGACTGCTAATTCACCCCTCCACTTT. It specifies CASSLATANSPLHF.

CDR3 loop: CASSPPRVIGNTEAFF. In DNA, the CDR3 is TGTGCCAGCTCACCACCCCGGGTCATTGGGAACACTGAAGCTTTCTTT. The rearrangement uses TRBV18 and TRBJ1-1; no reliable D call. The germline V gene encodes CDR1 KGHSH and CDR2 LQKENI. The CDR3 sequence is 16 residues long. V was shortened by 0 bases and J by 1 base, with 12 bases between the two germline ends.

The chain has TRBV9 and TRBJ2-1; TRBD2 matches at 10 bases. This CDR3 has 15 residues. Trimming cost V 4 bases and J 4 bases; bases outside gene matches: 5. Germline CDR1 SGDLS, CDR2 YYNGEE. CDR3: CASSQTSGAYNEQFF. As DNA, the CDR3 is TGTGCCAGCAGCCAAACTAGCGGGGCTTACAATGAGCAGTTCTTC.

V gene TRBV19 combines with J gene TRBJ2-7; perhaps TRBD2 as D (5 bases). V was trimmed by 5 bases and J by 5 bases, leaving 16 bases between them. This CDR3 region has 14 residues. Germline assignment: CDR1 LNHDA and CDR2 SQIVND (reference sequence). The CDR3 coding sequence is TGTGCCAGTAGTTGGTCTCTAGCTAATCACGAGCAGTACTTC. It is translated as CASSWSLANHEQYF.

V and J are TRBV19 and TRBJ1-4; D is unresolved. The CDR3 spans 12 residues. Germline CDR1 and CDR2: LNHDA and SQIVND (reference sequence). The ends were cut back, 5 bases at V and 2 bases at J, with 3 bases in the middle. The CDR3 reads CASSETNEKLFF. The CDR3 region has the DNA TGTGCCAGTAGTGAGACTAATGAAAAACTGTTTTTT.

The V and J genes are TRBV5-1 and TRBJ2-6; TRBD1 matches 8 bases. V trimming: 4 bases; J trimming: 3 bases; junction bases outside the gene matches: 9. Germline CDR1 reads SGHRS; CDR2 reads YFSETQ. The CDR3 extends over 17 amino acids. As DNA, the CDR3 is TGCGCCAGCAGCCCGGGACAGGCAGTCTATGGGGCCAACGTCCTGACTTTC. This encodes CASSPGQAVYGANVLTF. Drawing the rest from reference TRBV5-1 and TRBJ2-6, the complete variable domain is KAGVTQTPRYLIKTRGQQVTLSCSPISGHRSVSWYQQTPGQGLQFLFEYFSETQRNKGNFPGRFSGRQFSNSRSEMNVSTLELGDSALYLCASSPGQAVYGANVLTFGAGSRLTVL.

The rearrangement joins TRBV6-5 to TRBJ1-1; 10 bases align to TRBD1. The CDR3 spans 13 residues. Trimming at V came to 9 bases and at J to 8 bases, leaving 9 bases not matched to a gene. Germline V gene sequence: CDR1 MNHEY, CDR2 SVGAGI. Here the CDR3 DNA reads TGTGCCAGTCAACCGGGGACAGGGGCCGAAGCTTTCTTT. Protein: CASQPGTGAEAFF.

The rearrangement uses TRBV12-5 and TRBJ1-3; no firm D call. The germline V and J ends were trimmed by 0 bases and 8 bases, with 5 bases remaining between them. Germline values: CDR1 LGHNT, CDR2 FRNRAP. This CDR3 region has 12 residues. The CDR3 protein is CASGLVRDTIYF. In DNA form, the CDR3 reads TGTGCTAGTGGTTTGGTCCGGGACACCATATATTTT.

The chain recombines TRBV19 with TRBJ1-1; D is unresolved. The CDR3 is made up of 13 amino acids. V lost 7 bases and J 0 bases, leaving 9 bases between the germline ends. Germline values: CDR1 LNHDA, CDR2 SQIVND (reference sequence). This CDR3 reads CASTRRMNTEAFF. In DNA, the CDR3 is TGTGCCAGTACGCGCAGGATGAACACTGAAGCTTTCTTT.

The chain links TRBV12-1 to TRBJ1-4; the table calls TRBD1, which could not be checked here. TRBV12-1 is noted as a pseudogene. The CDR3 contains 15 residues. This CDR3 is CASSEEDRKNEKLFF. CDR3 DNA sequence: TGTGCCAGCAGCGAAGAGGACAGGAAAAATGAAAAACTGTTTTTT.

The gene calls are TRBV6-2 or TRBV6-3 and TRBJ1-2, with D possibly matching TRBD1 (6 bases). V lost 4 bases and J lost 8, with 17 bases in between. CDR3 size: 14 residues. Germline V CDR1 and CDR2: MNHEY, SVGEGT. In nucleotides, the CDR3 is TGTGCCAGCAGTTCGGACAGACTTGTTAGCGGCTACACCTTC. This gives the protein CASSSDRLVSGYTF.

The chain uses TRBV7-9 and TRBJ1-1; a possible D gene is TRBD1 (5 bases). CDR1 is SEHNR and CDR2 is FQNEAQ in the germline V gene (reference sequence). The V and J ends lost 5 bases and 1 base respectively, with 14 bases between them. The CDR3 spans 15 residues. CDR3 in amino acids: CASSHKQDPNTEAFF. CDR3 coding DNA: TGTGCCAGCAGCCACAAACAGGATCCGAACACTGAAGCTTTCTTT. Together with reference TRBV7-9 and TRBJ1-1, the CDR3 gives the full variable domain: DTGVSQNPRHKITKRGQNVTFRCDPISEHNRLYWYRQTLGQGPEFLTYFQNEAQLEKSRLLSDRFSAERPKGSFSTLEIQRTEQGDSAMYLCASSHKQDPNTEAFFGQGTRLTVV.

The CDR3, as DNA: TGTGCCAGCAGTTACCCAGGGGGCGGTCAGCCCCAGCATTTT. It specifies CASSYPGGGQPQHF. The V call is TRBV6-6, the J call TRBJ1-5, with TRBD1 identical over 8 bases. Germline values: CDR1 MNHNY, CDR2 SVGAGI (reference sequence). The V and J ends lost 2 bases and 6 bases, in that order; junction bases with no gene match: 3. This CDR3 region has 14 residues.

The CDR3 DNA reads TGTGCCTGGAGTCTGACAGGGAGGCGGGTTACTGAAGCTTTCTTT. Its protein is CAWSLTGRRVTEAFF. The V gene is TRBV30, the J gene TRBJ1-1, with 7 bases matching TRBD1. The CDR3 runs to 15 residues. Germline values: CDR1 GTSNPN, CDR2 SVGIG (reference sequence). V lost 2 bases and J lost 5; bases outside the gene matches: 11. The variable domain in full, with the rest retrieved from reference TRBV30 and TRBJ1-1, is SQTIHQWPATLVQPVGSPLSLECTVEGTSNPNLYWYRQAAGRGLQLLFYSVGIGQISSEVPQNLSASRPQDRQFILSSKKLLLSDSGFYLCAWSLTGRRVTEAFFGQGTRLTVV.

This chain links TRBV7-3 with TRBJ2-3, with D uncertain. Trimming took off 5 bases at V and 0 bases at J, with 3 bases between the two ends. Germline values: CDR1 SGHTA, CDR2 FQGTGA. The CDR3 contains 12 residues. In DNA form, the CDR3 reads TGTGCCAGCAGCCCTAGCACAGATACGCAGTATTTT. It codes for CASSPSTDTQYF.